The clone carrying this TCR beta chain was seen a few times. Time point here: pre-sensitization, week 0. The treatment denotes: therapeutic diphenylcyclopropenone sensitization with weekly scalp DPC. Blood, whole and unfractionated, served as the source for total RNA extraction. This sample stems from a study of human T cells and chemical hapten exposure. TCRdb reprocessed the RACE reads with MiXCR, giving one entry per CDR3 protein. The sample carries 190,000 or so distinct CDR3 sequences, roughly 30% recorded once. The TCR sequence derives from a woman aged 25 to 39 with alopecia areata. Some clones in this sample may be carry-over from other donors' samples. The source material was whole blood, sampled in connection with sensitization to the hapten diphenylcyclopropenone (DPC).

DNA of the CDR3: TGTGCCAGCAGCTGGACAGTGACTCGGGACGAGCAGTTCTTC. Encoded protein: CASSWTVTRDEQFF. The chain couples TRBV7-2 to TRBJ2-1; perhaps TRBD1 as D (6 bases). The CDR3 runs to 14 residues. Per the germline V gene, CDR1 is SGHTA and CDR2 is FQGNSA. With 4 bases removed from V and 10 bases from J, the gap between germline ends came to 17 bases.